Here is one TCR beta chain with its context. Its antigen is currently unknown. The data were obtained in a study of T-cell memory formation after mild COVID-19. Study conclusions and caveats: Chiefly within CM and EM were the contracting CD4+ clones; CD8+ ones were within EMRA. Pre-infection memory carried some responding clones, suggesting that cross-reactive memory joined.

CDR3 length: 14 residues. V was cut by 0 bases and J by 8 bases, with 13 bases left in between. Per germline, CDR1 SGHAT and CDR2 FQNNGV. TCRdb re-derived calls from the 5' RACE reads in MiXCR, one entry per CDR3 protein. The table lists hundreds of thousands of distinct CDR3 sequences, just under 20% of them singletons. What was sequenced was PBMCs or a T cell subset sorted from them (not recorded which). The receptor comes from a young man who had mild COVID-19 (a few samples of this study predate the infection). Cell type and time point are not known. The chain carries TRBV11-2 and TRBJ1-1, with D perhaps matching TRBD1 (6 bases). CDR3 DNA sequence: TGTGCCAGCAGCTTAGAATGGCCGGGACAAGAAGCTTTCTTT. Its protein product is CASSLEWPGQEAFF.